What follows are 6 T cell receptor beta chains derived from one specimen sequenced in a study of technical replicates of blood from a handful of donors. Profiled with immunoSEQ multiplex PCR; TCRdb holds only in-frame clones, not every one. The sample has roughly 97,000 clones, 90% to 97% seen once; the top ten hold about 0.38%. Sequenced: T cells isolated from PBMCs. The receptor set was obtained from a human donor in good health.

This clone was seen a single time. This chain uses TRBV7-3 with TRBJ1-2, with 7 bases matching TRBD1. After removal of 5 bases from V and 2 bases from J, the junction contained 2 bases not matched to a gene. The CDR3 covers 13 residues. The germline V gene encodes CDR1 SGHTA and CDR2 FQGTGA. This CDR3 reads CASSAQGNYGYTF. CDR3 coding DNA: TGTGCCAGCAGCGCACAGGGGAACTATGGCTACACCTTC. Based on the CDR3 plus reference TRBV7-3 and TRBJ1-2, the full variable domain is GAGVSQTPSNKVTEKGKYVELRCDPISGHTALYWYRQSLGQGPEFLIYFQGTGAADDSGLPNDRFFAVRPEGSVSTLKIQRTERGDSAVYLCASSAQGNYGYTFGSGTRLTVV.

This chain links TRBV28 with TRBJ1-1; maybe TRBD1 (6 bases). The CDR3 loop spans 15 amino acids. Trimming took 5 bases from V and 0 from J, leaving 13 bases between them. Germline V gene lookup returns CDR1 MDHEN and CDR2 SYDVKM. The DNA of the CDR3 is TGTGCCAGCAGTAGTATACAGGGAATGAACACTGAAGCTTTCTTT. Amino acid sequence: CASSSIQGMNTEAFF.

The V and J genes are TRBV27 and TRBJ2-7; 7 nucleotides match TRBD2. The CDR3 contains 16 residues. Trimming removed 4 bases from V and 5 bases from J; junction bases left unmatched: 14. Germline CDR1 and CDR2: MNHEY and SMNVEV (reference sequence). The CDR3 bases are TGTGCCAGCAGTTCGGCCTTAAAGCGGGATAGCAACGAGCAGTACTTC. It specifies CASSSALKRDSNEQYF.

The rearrangement uses TRBV30 and TRBJ2-7; 7 bases align to TRBD2. This CDR3 has 14 residues. The J segment lost 7 bases and the V segment lost 5 bases, leaving 14 bases of the junction unmatched. CDR1 and CDR2 from the germline V gene are GTSNPN and SVGIG (reference sequence). CDR3: CAWAMGRASKEQYF. DNA for the CDR3: TGTGCCTGGGCAATGGGGAGGGCCTCAAAAGAGCAGTACTTC.

The chain employs TRBV28 and TRBJ2-3; 10 nucleotides line up with TRBD2. The CDR3 is made up of 16 amino acids. CDR1 is MDHEN, CDR2 SYDVKM, per germline. The junction had 7 bases not matched to a gene; V was cut back by 1 base and J by 6 bases. The chain's CDR3 is CASSLYVAGGTDTQYF. The CDR3 DNA reads TGTGCCAGCAGTTTATATGTAGCGGGAGGTACTGATACGCAGTATTTT.

This chain uses TRBV5-4 with TRBJ2-7, with D perhaps TRBD2 (6 bases). The V end was cut by 4 bases, the J end by 0 bases, with 14 bases between. Germline loops: CDR1 SGHNT, CDR2 YYREEE (reference sequence). The length of the CDR3 is 15 residues. The CDR3 loop reads CASSRGGLSSYEQYF. The CDR3 DNA sequence: TGTGCCAGCAGCCGGGGAGGCCTGAGCTCCTACGAGCAGTACTTC. The whole variable domain, filled in from reference TRBV5-4 and TRBJ2-7, reads ETGVTQSPTHLIKTRGQQVTLRCSSQSGHNTVSWYQQALGQGPQFIFQYYREEENGRGNFPPRFSGLQFPNYSSELNVNALELDDSALYLCASSRGGLSSYEQYFGPGTRLTVT.